This T cell receptor beta chain was captured in a study of CD8+CD57+ T cells in acquired aplastic anemia. The study's findings and limits: It was found that more than 25 CD8+ CDR3 sequences were shared between patients and controls.

Researchers used genomic DNA as the template to profile TCR beta VDJ and CDR3. TCRdb redid the calling of the reads with MiXCR, one entry per CDR3 protein. Seen here are around 180,000 distinct CDR3 sequences, roughly half observed once, and the top ten hold 1.8%. This clonotype was observed many times. Its target is not known. The patients chosen for sequencing had shown expansion of CD8+CD57+ cells (detected by flow cytometry). Every patient had severe acquired aplastic anemia. Sequenced material: sorted CD4+, CD8+, or CD8+CD57+ T cells (not recorded which) from PBMCs. This receptor was identified in a human donor with aplastic anemia.

CDR3 amino acids: CASSLGRQETQYF. CDR3 nucleotide sequence: TGCGCCAGCAGCTTGGGTCGGCAAGAGACCCAGTACTTC. The chain carries TRBV5-1 and TRBJ2-5; D unresolved. V was cut by 0 bases and J by 2 bases, with 5 bases left in between. Germline V lookup: CDR1 SGHRS, CDR2 YFSETQ. The CDR3 extends over 13 amino acids. Full variable domain (missing parts from reference TRBV5-1 and TRBJ2-5): KAGVTQTPRYLIKTRGQQVTLSCSPISGHRSVSWYQQTPGQGLQFLFEYFSETQRNKGNFPGRFSGRQFSNSRSEMNVSTLELGDSALYLCASSLGRQETQYFGPGTRLLVL.